Presented here are 2 T cell receptor beta chains from one specimen sequenced in a study of T cells in severe cutaneous drug reactions. The donors had carbamazepine-induced Stevens-Johnson syndrome or toxic epidermal necrolysis. The iRepertoire multiplex PCR system with TCR subtype-specific primers built both bulk and single-cell libraries. TCRdb re-analyzed the multiplex PCR reads; it lists each CDR3 protein once, without DNA. The sample table includes 1,500 to 2,000 distinct CDR3 sequences. The specimen sequenced was PBMCs. The receptors shown here come from a human donor with Stevens-Johnson syndrome, a severe cutaneous drug reaction.

This clonotype is identified as medium-sized (0.01 to 0.1%) from frequency. The V call is TRBV12-3 or TRBV12-4, the J call TRBJ1-5; TCRdb names TRBD1, which stays unverified in the absence of DNA. This CDR3 spans 14 amino acids. The CDR3: CASSYRTGHQPQHF.

The chain is built from TRBV29-1 and TRBJ1-2. This CDR3 region has 17 residues. Germline CDR1 is SQVTM and CDR2 is ANQGSEA. CDR3 residues: CSVDGLMSTPTNYGYTF.